The 26 T cell receptor beta chains below come from one sample, sequenced in a study of siplizumab effects on memory and regulatory T cells. Profiling relied on immunoSEQ multiplex PCR, and the TCRdb table lists in-frame clones only, not all of them. This table holds 55,000 to 70,000 clones, more than 80% found once. Sequenced material: CD8+ T cells sorted from blood. The receptors were sampled from a human donor in good health.

Written as DNA, the CDR3 is TGTGCCAGTAGTATTCCCCGGGACACCGAGGAGGAGACCCAGTACTTC. As protein: CASSIPRDTEEETQYF. The rearrangement joins TRBV19 to TRBJ2-5; tentative D call: TRBD1 (6 bases). CDR1 and CDR2 from the germline V gene are LNHDA and SQIVND (reference sequence). This CDR3 contains 16 residues. Trimming pared 3 bases from V and 5 bases from J, leaving 19 bases between.

The chain has TRBV5-1 and TRBJ2-2; no clear D gene. Per germline, CDR1 SGHRS and CDR2 YFSETQ. The CDR3 runs 11 residues. V was clipped by 5 bases and J by 3 bases, with 2 bases between them. The DNA of the CDR3 is TGCGCCAGCAGTGACACCGGGGAGCTGTTTTTT. Protein: CASSDTGELFF.

Concerning this clone: One end of the junction does not line up with germline, which may come from a read error. The chain joins TRBV7-7 to TRBJ2-5; D is perhaps TRBD2 (6 bases). The V gene's germline CDR1 is SSHAT and CDR2 FNYEAQ (reference sequence). This CDR3 has 14 amino acids. The CDR3 reads CASSQSPGPGAQYF. In DNA, the CDR3 is TGTGCTAGCAGCCAAAGCCCAGGTCCGGGAGCCCAGTACTTC.

This chain links TRBV6-5 with TRBJ1-1; D gene uncertain. The CDR3 covers 14 residues. Trimming took 5 bases from V and 4 from J, leaving 14 bases between them. The germline V gene has CDR1 MNHEY and CDR2 SVGAGI. The CDR3 region has the DNA TGTGCCAGCAGTCCCGGTCCGTCCGGCACTGAAGCTTTCTTT. As protein: CASSPGPSGTEAFF.

The J gene is TRBJ2-7, the V gene TRBV7-2, with D unresolved. The CDR3 covers 11 residues. CDR1 and CDR2 from the germline V gene are SGHTA and FQGNSA. The ends were cut back, 2 bases at V and 5 bases at J, with 4 bases in the middle. The CDR3 nucleotides are TGTGCCAGCAGCTTATCTAACGAGCAGTACTTC. Amino acid sequence: CASSLSNEQYF. Full variable domain (remainder filled in from reference TRBV7-2 and TRBJ2-7): GAGVSQSPSNKVTEKGKDVELRCDPISGHTALYWYRQSLGQGLEFLIYFQGNSAPDKSGLPSDRFSAERTGGSVSTLTIQRTQQEDSAVYLCASSLSNEQYFGPGTRLTVT.

This clone occurred once. This chain connects TRBV1 to TRBJ2-5; TRBD1 is the table's D call, not checked against the DNA. TRBV1 corresponds to a pseudogene. This CDR3 has 15 amino acids. CDR3 sequence reads: CTSSHQRQGQETQYF. In DNA, the CDR3 is TGCACCAGCAGCCACCAAAGGCAGGGACAAGAGACCCAGTACTTC.

The chain links TRBV27 to TRBJ2-3; D unresolved. V gave up 6 bases and J gave up 0 bases, with 10 bases separating them. This CDR3 is 14 amino acids long. The germline gives CDR1 MNHEY, CDR2 SMNVEV (reference sequence). CDR3 region: CASSWAMSTDTQYF. The DNA of the CDR3 is TGTGCCAGCAGCTGGGCCATGAGCACAGATACGCAGTATTTT.

This chain uses TRBV7-9 with TRBJ1-5; 11 bases are a match to TRBD1. Germline CDR1 SEHNR, CDR2 FQNEAQ (reference sequence). Unmatched junction bases numbered 10, after V lost 5 bases and J lost 7 bases. The CDR3 is made up of 16 amino acids. The CDR3 protein is CASSLWTGGPGQPQHF. DNA of the CDR3: TGTGCCAGCAGCCTCTGGACAGGGGGCCCGGGGCAGCCCCAGCATTTT.

The chain uses TRBV7-8 and TRBJ1-5; tentative D call: TRBD1 (6 bases). Germline V gene sequence: CDR1 SGHVS, CDR2 FQNEAQ. V was pared by 1 base and J by 9 bases, with 19 bases between. CDR3 length: 16 amino acids. The chain's CDR3 is CASSLGGPRSTRPQHF. Here the CDR3 DNA reads TGTGCCAGCAGCTTAGGGGGGCCCCGGTCTACCAGGCCCCAGCATTTT.

This chain links TRBV25-1 with TRBJ1-2; D not certain. V was shortened by 3 bases and J by 2 bases, with 10 bases between the two germline ends. This CDR3 contains 14 residues. In germline, CDR1 is MGHDK, CDR2 SYGVNS. CDR3: CASSDLGENYGYTF. The CDR3 coding sequence is TGTGCCAGCAGTGACCTCGGGGAAAACTATGGCTACACCTTC.

The sample holds one count of this clone. This chain connects TRBV6-5 to TRBJ1-2; TRBD1 matches at 7 bases. Per germline, CDR1 MNHEY and CDR2 SVGAGI. V lost 5 bases and J lost 2; bases outside the gene matches: 2. CDR3 length: 13 residues. CDR3 region: CASSTTGNYGYTF. The CDR3 DNA is TGTGCCAGCAGTACGACAGGGAACTATGGCTACACCTTC.

The chain couples TRBV5-1 to TRBJ2-5, with D tentatively TRBD2 (5 bases). The length of the CDR3 is 14 residues. The germline V gene has CDR1 SGHRS and CDR2 YFSETQ. Between the trimmed V and J ends, which lost 0 bases and 7 bases, there was a span of 13 bases. The CDR3 nucleotides are TGCGCCAGCAGCTTGGAGGGTTTCCGGGGGACCCAGTACTTC. Translating it yields CASSLEGFRGTQYF. Variable domain in full (rest from reference TRBV5-1 and TRBJ2-5): KAGVTQTPRYLIKTRGQQVTLSCSPISGHRSVSWYQQTPGQGLQFLFEYFSETQRNKGNFPGRFSGRQFSNSRSEMNVSTLELGDSALYLCASSLEGFRGTQYFGPGTRLLVL.

The chain links TRBV10-2 to TRBJ1-5; D is unresolved. CDR3 length: 14 amino acids. CDR1 WSHSY and CDR2 SAAADI come from the germline V gene. The V end lost 4 bases, the J end lost 1 base, and 8 bases lay between the germline ends. The CDR3 DNA follows: TGCGCCAGCAGTGTGGGTGCCAGCAATCAGCCCCAGCATTTT. Translating gives CASSVGASNQPQHF.

The chain uses TRBV7-6 and TRBJ2-1, with 11 positions matching TRBD1. From germline, CDR1 is SGHVS and CDR2 FNYEAQ. The CDR3 is 15 amino acids. V lost 1 base and J lost 8; bases outside the gene matches: 4. CDR3 protein: CASSLGDRGRDEQFF. CDR3 bases: TGTGCCAGCAGCTTAGGGGACAGGGGGAGAGATGAGCAGTTCTTC.

The genes are TRBV6-4 and TRBJ1-5, with no clear D. With 0 bases removed from V and 6 bases from J, the gap between germline ends came to 12 bases. Looked up from germline, CDR1 is MRHNA and CDR2 is SNTAGT. The CDR3 is 15 residues long. In DNA form, the CDR3 reads TGTGCCAGCAGTGACTCAAGAGGTAGGTTTCAGCCCCAGCATTTT. Protein: CASSDSRGRFQPQHF.

V usage is TRBV11-3 and J usage is TRBJ2-2; D may correspond to TRBD1 or TRBD2 (5 bases each). Germline V lookup: CDR1 SGHNT, CDR2 YENEEA. This CDR3 has 17 residues. Trimming pared 0 bases from V and 1 base from J, leaving 12 bases between. The CDR3 here is CASSLDYGTVNTGELFF. CDR3 nucleotides: TGTGCCAGCAGCTTAGATTACGGGACGGTGAACACCGGGGAGCTGTTTTTT.

The chain links TRBV19 to TRBJ1-4; possible D gene TRBD1, 5 bases. V lost 5 bases to trimming and J lost 0 bases, with 10 bases between them. The CDR3 is 15 residues long. Germline CDR1 and CDR2: LNHDA and SQIVND (reference sequence). In DNA, the CDR3 is TGTGCCAGTAGTCTCAGGGTCACAACTAATGAAAAACTGTTTTTT. Protein product: CASSLRVTTNEKLFF.

The V call is TRBV5-6, the J call TRBJ1-1; no clear D. V was pared by 0 bases and J by 8 bases, with 8 bases between. The CDR3 is 12 amino acids. Germline CDR1 SGHDT, CDR2 YYEEEE. DNA for the CDR3: TGTGCCAGCAGCTTGGAATCAACCGAAGCTTTCTTT. It yields the protein CASSLESTEAFF.

The chain couples TRBV6-5 to TRBJ2-7; a weak D match, TRBD2 (5 bases). The CDR3 covers 15 residues. Germline V CDR1 and CDR2: MNHEY, SVGAGI. Trimming pared 0 bases from V and 7 bases from J, leaving 16 bases between. The CDR3 loop is CASSYSLGSSGEQYF. The CDR3 DNA reads as TGTGCCAGCAGTTACTCCCTGGGATCCTCGGGAGAGCAGTACTTC.

This chain uses TRBV6-1 with TRBJ1-5, with TRBD1 matching 10 bases. V was pared by 3 bases and J by 6 bases, with 5 bases of the junction left unmatched. The CDR3 is 15 amino acids. Germline values: CDR1 MNHNS, CDR2 SASEGT. CDR3 DNA: TGTGCCAGCAGTGAGGACAGGGGGGCGATTCAGCCCCAGCATTTT. It translates to CASSEDRGAIQPQHF.

J is TRBJ2-1 and V is TRBV9, with D possibly matching TRBD1 (6 bases). The CDR3 extends over 15 amino acids. Trimming shortened V by 0 bases and J by 7 bases, and 14 bases separated the two germline ends. Per the germline V gene, CDR1 is SGDLS and CDR2 is YYNGEE. The CDR3: CASSVGRGRGNEQFF. CDR3 nucleotide sequence: TGTGCCAGCAGCGTAGGCAGGGGCCGCGGGAATGAGCAGTTCTTC.

CDR3 sequence (DNA): TGTGCCAGCATGCAGGACAATGAGCAGTTCTTC. Translated, it gives CASMQDNEQFF. The genes are TRBV2 and TRBJ2-1, with D hard to call. The germline V gene encodes CDR1 SNHLY and CDR2 FYNNEI. The ends were cut back, 7 bases at V and 5 bases at J, with 6 bases in the middle. The CDR3 extends over 11 amino acids.

This chain connects TRBV21-1 to TRBJ2-1; TRBD1 reflects the table's D call only, with no check against the DNA. TRBV21-1 is shown as a pseudogene. The CDR3 covers 14 residues. The CDR3: CASSKGTPDREQFF. In DNA, the CDR3 is TGTGCCAGCAGCAAAGGGACTCCGGACAGGGAGCAGTTCTTC.

The chain is built from TRBV10-3 and TRBJ2-7; 13 bases match TRBD2. V was clipped by 3 bases and J by 7 bases; unmatched bases: 6. From germline, CDR1 is ENHRY and CDR2 SYGVKD. CDR3 length equals 15 residues. The CDR3 sequence: CAISDTSGRAWEQYF. The CDR3 nucleotides are TGTGCCATCAGTGATACTAGCGGGAGGGCGTGGGAGCAGTACTTC.

V gene TRBV12-5 combines with J gene TRBJ2-7; maybe TRBD1 (6 bases). Trimming stripped 6 bases from V and 5 bases from J, with 14 bases between. The CDR3 is made up of 13 amino acids. CDR1 and CDR2 (germline): LGHNT, FRNRAP. This CDR3 is CASGPTGPNEQYF. The DNA for the CDR3 is TGTGCTAGTGGACCGACAGGCCCCAACGAGCAGTACTTC.

The chain carries TRBV4-3 and TRBJ2-7; possibly TRBD2 for D (5 bases). There are 13 residues in the CDR3. Deletions cut 0 bases from V and 7 bases from J, with 10 bases between. Looked up from germline, CDR1 is LGHNA and CDR2 is YSLEER. The CDR3 coding sequence is TGCGCCAGCAGCCAAGATCGGGGAAGGGAGCAGTACTTC. Amino acids: CASSQDRGREQYF.